Listed below are T cell receptor beta chains from one sample, sequenced in a study of CD4+ T cells in melanoma. Sequencing was performed with immunoSEQ multiplex PCR; in TCRdb, only in-frame clones are kept and a portion is missing. In the table there are about 21,000 clones, about 80% of which are singletons. Sequencing was performed on cells from a culture (not recorded whether cultured in vitro). These receptors were obtained from a human donor with melanoma. The CDR3 runs from the conserved cysteine through the conserved F or W. Fields, in order: CDR3 protein, CDR3 DNA, clone size, D gene, V gene, J gene, CDR3 length. A D gene is named only where the DNA matches it firmly. Clone size appears in some rows only: once, few, many, or a class for an expanded clone.

cdr3_aa: CASSYNGHNEQFF
cdr3_nt: TGTGCCAGCAGTTACAACGGTCACAATGAGCAGTTCTTC
clone_size: NA
d_call: NA
v_call: TRBV6-5
j_call: TRBJ2-1
cdr3_length: 13

cdr3_aa: CATSRVGDNSPLHF
cdr3_nt: TGTGCCACCAGCAGAGTAGGCGATAATTCACCCCTCCACTTT
clone_size: NA
d_call: NA
v_call: TRBV15
j_call: TRBJ1-6
cdr3_length: 14

cdr3_aa: CASSVEGGRAEAFF
cdr3_nt: TGTGCCAGCAGTGTAGAAGGGGGAAGGGCTGAAGCTTTCTTT
clone_size: NA
d_call: NA
v_call: TRBV2
j_call: TRBJ1-1
cdr3_length: 14

cdr3_aa: CASSPSGQGGTGELFF
cdr3_nt: TGTGCCAGCTCACCCTCGGGACAGGGTGGAACCGGGGAGCTGTTTTTT
clone_size: few
d_call: TRBD1
v_call: TRBV18
j_call: TRBJ2-2
cdr3_length: 16

cdr3_aa: CASSPRRGRYYEQYF
cdr3_nt: TGTGCCAGCAGCCCACGGAGGGGACGGTACTACGAGCAGTACTTC
clone_size: NA
d_call: NA
v_call: TRBV7-6
j_call: TRBJ2-7
cdr3_length: 15

cdr3_aa: CASSERGAVRTQYF
cdr3_nt: TGTGCCAGCAGTGAACGGGGGGCCGTTCGGACGCAGTATTTT
clone_size: NA
d_call: NA
v_call: TRBV6-4
j_call: TRBJ2-3
cdr3_length: 14

cdr3_aa: CASREGGGYKETQYF
cdr3_nt: TGCGCCAGCAGGGAGGGCGGGGGATATAAAGAGACCCAGTACTTC
clone_size: NA
d_call: TRBD2
v_call: TRBV5-1
j_call: TRBJ2-5
cdr3_length: 15

cdr3_aa: CASSVGQVHNQPQHF
cdr3_nt: TGTGCCAGCAGTGTAGGACAGGTGCACAATCAGCCCCAGCATTTT
clone_size: NA
d_call: TRBD1
v_call: TRBV6-1
j_call: TRBJ1-5
cdr3_length: 15

cdr3_aa: CASSLAQGYYEQYF
cdr3_nt: TGTGCCAGCAGCTTGGCCCAGGGATACTACGAGCAGTACTTC
clone_size: NA
d_call: NA
v_call: TRBV5-6
j_call: TRBJ2-7
cdr3_length: 14

cdr3_aa: CASSNWGRGSTDTQYF
cdr3_nt: TGTGCCAGCAGCAATTGGGGGCGGGGGAGCACAGATACGCAGTATTTT
clone_size: NA
d_call: NA
v_call: TRBV7-2
j_call: TRBJ2-3
cdr3_length: 16

cdr3_aa: CASSLVGFDSPLHF
cdr3_nt: TGTGCCAGCAGCTTGGTTGGGTTTGATTCACCCCTCCACTTT
clone_size: NA
d_call: NA
v_call: TRBV5-4
j_call: TRBJ1-6
cdr3_length: 14

cdr3_aa: CASSKTTGATF
cdr3_nt: TGTGCCAGCAGCAAGACCACCGGGGCCACCTTC
clone_size: NA
d_call: NA
v_call: TRBV7-9
j_call: TRBJ1-2
cdr3_length: 11

cdr3_aa: CASSCHRALSLF
cdr3_nt: TGTGCCAGCAGCTGCCACAGGGCCCTCTCCCTTTTT
clone_size: NA
d_call: NA
v_call: TRBV7-9
j_call: TRBJ1-6
cdr3_length: 12

cdr3_aa: CASSQGVIYTGELFF
cdr3_nt: TGTGCCAGCAGCCAAGGGGTGATTTACACCGGGGAGCTGTTTTTT
clone_size: few
d_call: NA
v_call: TRBV4-2
j_call: TRBJ2-2
cdr3_length: 15

cdr3_aa: CASSGTVNQPQHF
cdr3_nt: TGTGCCAGTTCAGGGACAGTCAATCAGCCCCAGCATTTT
clone_size: NA
d_call: TRBD1
v_call: TRBV19
j_call: TRBJ1-5
cdr3_length: 13

cdr3_aa: CASSYGGSSETQYF
cdr3_nt: TGTGCCAGCAGCTACGGGGGTTCGTCAGAGACCCAGTACTTC
clone_size: NA
d_call: NA
v_call: TRBV7-9
j_call: TRBJ2-5
cdr3_length: 14